The following is a T cell receptor beta chain sequence with its context. Its antigen remains unknown. The sample originates from a study of CD4 T cell repertoires in COVID-19. Looking at the study overall: Other coronavirus spike proteins restimulated relabeled CFSE-low cells expanded with IL-2 for 10 days.

No culture step preceded sequencing of the ex vivo isolated memory T cells. Only in-frame clones appear in the TCRdb table, and some are missing; sequencing was by immunoSEQ multiplex PCR. The data hold several thousand clones, with 84% observed a single time. Overall study results and limits: Sharing of several most expanded SARS-CoV-2-reactive clonotypes across memory subsets suggested intraclonal diversification.

Germline CDR1 reads SGHRS; CDR2 reads YFSETQ. The CDR3 extends over 15 amino acids. The ends lost 5 bases at V and 0 bases at J; junction bases unmatched: 5. The sample consisted of effector memory CD4+ T cells from blood, taken before the COVID-19 pandemic. The clonotype originates from a human donor who had COVID-19. This chain connects TRBV5-1 to TRBJ2-3; 8 nucleotides line up with TRBD2. CDR3 sequence reads: CASRTGLASTDTQYF. The CDR3 nucleotides are TGCGCCAGCAGAACCGGACTAGCCAGCACAGATACGCAGTATTTT. The full variable domain, rest sourced from reference TRBV5-1 and TRBJ2-3, is KAGVTQTPRYLIKTRGQQVTLSCSPISGHRSVSWYQQTPGQGLQFLFEYFSETQRNKGNFPGRFSGRQFSNSRSEMNVSTLELGDSALYLCASRTGLASTDTQYFGPGTRLTVL.